Below, 29 T cell receptor beta chains from the same sample are listed, as sequenced in a study of glioma-infiltrating T cells after dendritic cell vaccination. Profiling relied on immunoSEQ multiplex PCR, and the TCRdb table lists in-frame clones only, not all of them. Found here are approximately 62,000 clones, around 86% of them singletons; the top ten hold around 10%. Described time point: after dendritic cell vaccination, including at tumor progression/relapse. Source: blood, taken after dendritic cell vaccination. The receptor set was obtained from a human donor with glioblastoma.

The gene calls are TRBV5-1 and TRBJ2-5; tentative D call: TRBD2 (5 bases). The end of the DNA fits TRBJ2-7 better, so the J call may be wrong. The germline V gene encodes CDR1 SGHRS and CDR2 YFSETQ. The CDR3 is made up of 16 amino acids. CDR3 sequence: CASSLQQDRRTGEQYF. The DNA of the CDR3 is TGCGCCAGCAGCTTGCAGCAGGATCGTAGGACTGGCGAGCAGTACTTC.

The V gene is TRBV4-2, the J gene TRBJ2-5, with TRBD2 identical over 12 bases. The CDR3 spans 15 residues. J gave up 1 base and V 4 bases, and 1 base lay outside the gene matches. Germline assignment: CDR1 LGHNA and CDR2 YNFKEQ. CDR3 DNA: TGTGCCAGCAGCCTGACTAGCGGGAGCCAAGAGACCCAGTACTTC. Amino acids: CASSLTSGSQETQYF.

V usage is TRBV5-1 and J usage is TRBJ2-1, with 7 bases fitting TRBD2. The CDR3 has 12 amino acids. CDR1 and CDR2 (germline): SGHRS, YFSETQ. Trimming removed 6 bases from V and 10 bases from J; junction bases left unmatched: 7. The CDR3 bases are TGCGCCAGCATTACCCCGGGGGGAGAGCAGTTCTTC. It is translated as CASITPGGEQFF. Complete variable domain (other parts from reference TRBV5-1 and TRBJ2-1): KAGVTQTPRYLIKTRGQQVTLSCSPISGHRSVSWYQQTPGQGLQFLFEYFSETQRNKGNFPGRFSGRQFSNSRSEMNVSTLELGDSALYLCASITPGGEQFFGPGTRLTVL.

CDR3 loop: CASSVAGGPGRNNEQFF. The CDR3 DNA reads TGTGCCAGCAGCGTAGCGGGGGGGCCCGGGAGGAACAATGAGCAGTTCTTC. This chain joins TRBV4-2 and TRBJ2-1, with TRBD2 matching 11 bases. V trimming: 5 bases; J trimming: 5 bases; junction bases outside the gene matches: 11. CDR3 size: 17 residues. CDR1 LGHNA and CDR2 YNFKEQ come from the germline V gene.

The CDR3 DNA is TGTGCCAGCACCGCGAGTGTCTCTGGAAACACCATATATTTT. Translating it yields CASTASVSGNTIYF. V usage is TRBV2 and J usage is TRBJ1-3; D gene unclear. V lost 7 bases to trimming and J lost 0 bases, with 10 bases between them. The V gene's germline CDR1 is SNHLY and CDR2 FYNNEI. The CDR3 has 14 amino acids.

This chain links TRBV10-3 with TRBJ2-2, with a possible D match to TRBD1 (6 bases). Trimming stripped 4 bases from V and 5 bases from J, with 8 bases between. Germline CDR1 is ENHRY and CDR2 is SYGVKD. This CDR3 region has 13 residues. CDR3: CAISVDSTGELFF. Here the CDR3 DNA reads TGTGCCATCAGTGTGGACAGTACCGGGGAGCTGTTTTTT.

V and J are TRBV6-1 and TRBJ1-1; D gene uncertain. CDR1 is MNHNS and CDR2 is SASEGT in the germline V gene. The length of the CDR3 is 14 residues. V was clipped by 3 bases and J by 6 bases, with 14 bases between them. CDR3 DNA sequence: TGTGCCAGCAGTGATGGAGGGCCGGTGGCTGAAGCTTTCTTT. This codes for CASSDGGPVAEAFF.

The V gene is TRBV19, the J gene TRBJ2-2; 8 nucleotides line up with TRBD2. Germline CDR1 LNHDA, CDR2 SQIVND (reference sequence). CDR3 length equals 14 residues. V was clipped by 3 bases and J by 6 bases; unmatched bases: 3. This chain's CDR3 is CASSMGREAGELFF. The CDR3 bases are TGTGCCAGTAGTATGGGGCGGGAGGCCGGGGAGCTGTTTTTT.

This sequence joins TRBV19 and TRBJ2-2, with 8 nucleotides matching TRBD2. The CDR3 loop spans 15 amino acids. Germline CDR1 LNHDA, CDR2 SQIVND (reference sequence). The V and J ends lost 0 bases and 6 bases, in that order; junction bases with no gene match: 3. The CDR3 DNA is TGTGCCAGTAGTATAGAATGGACTAGCCCCGGGGAGCTGTTTTTT. This gives the protein CASSIEWTSPGELFF.

This chain connects TRBV5-1 to TRBJ2-5; D uncertain. Per the germline V gene, CDR1 is SGHRS and CDR2 is YFSETQ. V dropped 1 base and J dropped 1 base, with 8 bases sitting between them. The CDR3 is 14 amino acids. CDR3 in amino acids: CASSLYSVQETQYF. The CDR3 DNA sequence: TGCGCCAGCAGCTTGTATTCGGTCCAAGAGACCCAGTACTTC.

The chain carries TRBV4-3 and TRBJ2-7; D is ambiguous. Germline values: CDR1 LGHNA, CDR2 YSLEER. The CDR3 totals 15 residues. The germline V and J ends were trimmed by 2 bases and 0 bases, with 11 bases remaining between them. The CDR3 here is CASSQFSTTSYEQYF. The CDR3 DNA sequence: TGCGCCAGCAGCCAATTTTCCACAACCTCCTACGAGCAGTACTTC.

The chain has TRBV7-2 and TRBJ2-7, with 10 bases aligning to TRBD1. CDR1 and CDR2 (germline): SGHTA, FQGNSA. The CDR3 has 15 residues. Unmatched junction bases numbered 9, after V lost 4 bases and J lost 6 bases. CDR3 coding DNA: TGTGCCAGCAGCTCGACCGGGACAGGGGTACGCGAGCAGTACTTC. It yields the protein CASSSTGTGVREQYF.

The chain links TRBV11-3 to TRBJ1-1, with D perhaps TRBD1 (5 bases). The CDR3 totals 15 residues. V gave up 6 bases and J gave up 1 base, with 15 bases separating them. Looked up from germline, CDR1 is SGHNT and CDR2 is YENEEA. CDR3 DNA: TGTGCCAGCAGTAGCCTCGGAGGGGCGAACACTGAAGCTTTCTTT. It specifies CASSSLGGANTEAFF.

The chain is built from TRBV21-1 and TRBJ2-5; the table assigns TRBD1, which was not confirmed against the DNA. The DNA end favors TRBJ2-7, so the J call may be wrong. TRBV21-1 is assigned pseudogene status. The CDR3 consists of 16 residues. This chain's CDR3 is CASSKVPEAWAYEQYF. In DNA, the CDR3 is TGTGCCAGCAGCAAAGTTCCCGAAGCCTGGGCCTACGAGCAGTACTTC.

CDR3 in DNA: TGTGCCAGCAGCCAAGAGCACAGGGGCTTTGGAAACACCATATATTTT. This codes for CASSQEHRGFGNTIYF. The chain couples TRBV14 to TRBJ1-3; 7 bases map to TRBD1. The CDR3 consists of 16 residues. Unmatched junction bases numbered 5, after V lost 0 bases and J lost 3 bases. The germline CDR1 and CDR2 sequences are SGHDN and FVKESK. Full variable domain (rest looked up from reference TRBV14 and TRBJ1-3): EAGVTQFPSHSVIEKGQTVTLRCDPISGHDNLYWYRRVMGKEIKFLLHFVKESKQDESGMPNNRFLAERTGGTYSTLKVQPAELEDSGVYFCASSQEHRGFGNTIYFGEGSWLTVV.

The chain carries TRBV28 and TRBJ2-2; D might be TRBD1 (5 bases). V lost 6 bases and J 8 bases, leaving 13 bases between the germline ends. Germline loops: CDR1 MDHEN, CDR2 SYDVKM. This CDR3 region has 13 residues. CDR3: CASRGAPQGELFF. The CDR3 DNA reads as TGTGCCAGCAGAGGGGCCCCACAGGGGGAGCTGTTTTTT.

The rearrangement links TRBV7-2 to TRBJ2-1, with TRBD1 identical over 12 bases. Germline assignment: CDR1 SGHTA and CDR2 FQGNSA. The CDR3 is 15 amino acids. V was clipped by 0 bases and J by 9 bases; unmatched bases: 3. This CDR3 reads CASSLAGTGGGEQFF. CDR3 nucleotide sequence: TGTGCCAGCAGCTTAGCCGGGACAGGGGGCGGTGAGCAGTTCTTC. Together with reference TRBV7-2 and TRBJ2-1, the CDR3 gives the full variable domain: GAGVSQSPSNKVTEKGKDVELRCDPISGHTALYWYRQSLGQGLEFLIYFQGNSAPDKSGLPSDRFSAERTGGSVSTLTIQRTQQEDSAVYLCASSLAGTGGGEQFFGPGTRLTVL.

In this sample, this clone is medium-sized. The CDR3 is CASSVGRNTEAFF. CDR3 DNA sequence: TGTGCCAGTAGTGTGGGCAGAAACACTGAAGCTTTCTTT. The chain employs TRBV19 and TRBJ1-1, with unresolved D. The CDR3 spans 13 residues. The V gene's germline CDR1 is LNHDA and CDR2 SQIVND (reference sequence). Trimming cost V 5 bases and J 2 bases, with 9 bases left between them.

The chain recombines TRBV7-2 with TRBJ2-2, with unresolved D. The germline CDR1 and CDR2 sequences are SGHTA and FQGNSA. This CDR3 region has 16 residues. V lost 1 base, J lost 1 base, and 10 bases lay in between. The CDR3 loop reads CASSLVSSRNTGELFF. The DNA of the CDR3 is TGTGCCAGCAGCTTAGTGAGCTCGCGGAACACCGGGGAGCTGTTTTTT.

This chain joins TRBV21-1 and TRBJ2-7; no check of the table's D call, TRBD2, against the DNA was made. TRBV21-1 is a pseudogene segment. This CDR3 comprises 14 residues. CDR3 sequence (DNA): TGTGCCAGCAGCAAAGGCGGCAGACTCTACGAGCAGTACTTC. The encoded protein is CASSKGGRLYEQYF.

This chain joins TRBV5-5 and TRBJ2-7; 12 bases map to TRBD1. Germline V gene data show CDR1 as SGHKS and CDR2 as YYEKEE (reference sequence). After removal of 1 base from V and 4 bases from J, the junction contained 3 bases not matched to a gene. The CDR3 covers 15 residues. The chain's CDR3 is CASSLTGQGAYEQYF. In DNA form, the CDR3 reads TGTGCCAGCAGCTTGACGGGACAGGGGGCTTACGAGCAGTACTTC. The whole variable domain, filled in from reference TRBV5-5 and TRBJ2-7, reads DAGVTQSPTHLIKTRGQQVTLRCSPISGHKSVSWYQQVLGQGPQFIFQYYEKEERGRGNFPDRFSARQFPNYSSELNVNALLLGDSALYLCASSLTGQGAYEQYFGPGTRLTVT.

This clone was seen once. V is TRBV19 and J is TRBJ1-5; tentatively, D is TRBD1 (5 bases). This CDR3 has 15 amino acids. Looked up from germline, CDR1 is LNHDA and CDR2 is SQIVND (reference sequence). The V end was cut by 4 bases, the J end by 1 base, with 11 bases between. The CDR3 is CASSRSGRSNQPQHF. As DNA, the CDR3 is TGTGCCAGTAGTAGATCAGGGAGGAGCAATCAGCCCCAGCATTTT. Full variable domain (rest looked up from reference TRBV19 and TRBJ1-5): DGGITQSPKYLFRKEGQNVTLSCEQNLNHDAMYWYRQDPGQGLRLIYYSQIVNDFQKGDIAEGYSVSREKKESFPLTVTSAQKNPTAFYLCASSRSGRSNQPQHFGDGTRLSIL.

This chain joins TRBV9 and TRBJ2-3; the match to TRBD2 covers 7 bases. CDR1 and CDR2 (germline): SGDLS, YYNGEE. The CDR3 is 15 amino acids. The J segment lost 0 bases and the V segment lost 5 bases, leaving 6 bases of the junction unmatched. The CDR3 loop is CASSVTSVSTDTQYF. Written as DNA, the CDR3 is TGTGCCAGCAGTGTTACTAGCGTAAGCACAGATACGCAGTATTTT.

The chain carries TRBV4-2 and TRBJ2-2; D not resolved. The CDR3 runs to 16 residues. CDR1 is LGHNA and CDR2 is YNFKEQ in the germline V gene. The V end lost 1 base, the J end lost 5 bases, and 14 bases lay between the germline ends. CDR3 region: CASSQGSVFGTGELFF. CDR3 nucleotide sequence: TGTGCCAGCAGCCAAGGATCCGTATTCGGGACCGGGGAGCTGTTTTTT.

J is TRBJ1-1 and V is TRBV7-2, with unresolved D. Between the trimmed V and J ends, which lost 5 bases and 4 bases, there was a span of 14 bases. Germline V lookup: CDR1 SGHTA, CDR2 FQGNSA. The length of the CDR3 is 14 residues. Written as DNA, the CDR3 is TGTGCCAGCAGCGTAAGCCAAGGAGGCACTGAAGCTTTCTTT. This sequence encodes CASSVSQGGTEAFF.

The chain recombines TRBV5-4 with TRBJ1-2, with 11 bases identical to TRBD1. The CDR3 totals 14 residues. Germline V gives CDR1 SGHNT, CDR2 YYREEE (reference sequence). V lost 5 bases and J lost 2; bases outside the gene matches: 2. CDR3 nucleotide sequence: TGTGCCAGCAGAAGGACAGGGGGCAACTATGGCTACACCTTC. Translated, it gives CASRRTGGNYGYTF.

The chain has TRBV9 and TRBJ2-3; 10 nucleotides align to TRBD1. Trimming removed 3 bases from V and 11 bases from J; junction bases left unmatched: 6. Germline assignment: CDR1 SGDLS and CDR2 YYNGEE. The CDR3 is 13 residues long. CDR3 sequence reads: CASSASTGGEQYF. The CDR3 DNA reads as TGTGCCAGCAGCGCCTCGACAGGGGGCGAGCAGTATTTT. Full variable domain (rest looked up from reference TRBV9 and TRBJ2-3): DSGVTQTPKHLITATGQRVTLRCSPRSGDLSVYWYQQSLDQGLQFLIQYYNGEERAKGNILERFSAQQFPDLHSELNLSSLELGDSALYFCASSASTGGEQYFGPGTRLTVL.

The CDR3 DNA follows: TGTGCCAGTAGTAGCCTATCAGGGTACACTGAAGCTTTCTTT. Translation gives CASSSLSGYTEAFF. The gene calls are TRBV19 and TRBJ1-1; a weak D match, TRBD1 (5 bases). The CDR3 is 14 residues long. V lost 4 bases and J lost 3, with 12 bases in between. The germline V gene has CDR1 LNHDA and CDR2 SQIVND (reference sequence).

The chain has TRBV30 and TRBJ2-7; D gene unclear. CDR3 length equals 12 residues. The germline gives CDR1 GTSNPN, CDR2 SVGIG (reference sequence). V was pared by 1 base and J by 4 bases, with 8 bases between. CDR3 sequence reads: CAWSDSRYEQYF. Here the CDR3 DNA reads TGTGCCTGGAGTGACAGTAGATACGAGCAGTACTTC.